These 26 T cell receptor beta chains were sequenced from one sample in a study of immune characterization of retroperitoneal liposarcoma. Using its own MiXCR run on the PCR reads, TCRdb lists one record per CDR3 protein. The sample consists of around 20,000 distinct CDR3 sequences, about 35% of them appearing once. The sequencing input was blood. Receptor source: a male donor with retroperitoneal liposarcoma.

This clonotype occurred a few times. The chain has TRBV6-4 and TRBJ2-1, with TRBD2 as a possible D gene (6 bases). The J call is uncertain, as TRBJ2-7 better fits the DNA end. Germline V CDR1 and CDR2: MRHNA, SNTAGT. The CDR3 length is 16 residues. The CDR3 nucleotides are TGTGCCAGCAGTGACTCATCCGGGACTGGCCACAATGAGCAGTACTTC. Its protein is CASSDSSGTGHNEQYF.

This chain uses TRBV10-2 with TRBJ2-3, with D maybe TRBD1 (5 bases). The germline CDR1 and CDR2 sequences are WSHSY and SAAADI. The CDR3 sequence is 14 residues long. V lost 7 bases and J lost 6, with 17 bases in between. The CDR3 region is CASKDWTNWDTQYF. CDR3 nucleotides: TGCGCCAGCAAGGATTGGACAAATTGGGATACGCAGTATTTT.

V usage is TRBV6-2 or TRBV6-3 and J usage is TRBJ1-2; 7 bases are shared with TRBD1. This CDR3 contains 12 residues. The germline gives CDR1 MNHEY, CDR2 SVGEGT. The V gene end was trimmed by 8 bases and the J gene end by 4 bases; junction bases not matched to a gene: 4. CDR3 nucleotide sequence: TGTGCCAGCCGGGACAGTGCCTATGGCTACACCTTC. Amino acid sequence: CASRDSAYGYTF.

This clonotype was detected ten times or more. This rearrangement joins TRBV11-3 to TRBJ2-1; tentatively, D is TRBD2 (6 bases). The V end was cut by 5 bases, the J end by 10 bases, with 24 bases between. CDR1 is SGHNT, CDR2 YENEEA, per germline. The CDR3 is made up of 16 amino acids. The CDR3 DNA is TGTGCCAGCAGCCCAGGCGGGGCTCAGAGCTCCTACGAGCAGTTCTTC. Its protein product is CASSPGGAQSSYEQFF.

This clonotype is medium-sized in the sample. J is TRBJ2-7 and V is TRBV11-3, with TRBD2 matching over 7 bases. The CDR3 runs 13 residues. Trimming removed 5 bases from V and 7 bases from J; junction bases left unmatched: 8. Germline CDR1 reads SGHNT; CDR2 reads YENEEA. The CDR3 DNA reads as TGTGCCAGCAGCGCCGGGATCGGGAGGGAGCAGTACTTC. Its translation is CASSAGIGREQYF.

CDR3 nucleotides: TGTGCCAGCAGCTTACACAGGGGTAGTGATGAGCAGTACTTC. It codes for CASSLHRGSDEQYF. The genes are TRBV7-3 and TRBJ2-1; 7 bases match TRBD1. The J call may be incorrect, as the DNA end agrees better with TRBJ2-7. Germline V gene sequence: CDR1 SGHTA, CDR2 FQGTGA. This CDR3 is 14 amino acids long.

This clonotype was counted a few times. The CDR3 loop is CASSRNTGELFF. The CDR3 DNA reads as TGTGCCAGCAGCAGAAACACCGGGGAGCTGTTTTTT. The chain employs TRBV6-1 and TRBJ2-2; D gene ambiguous. The CDR3 sequence is 12 residues long. The V end was cut by 6 bases, the J end by 2 bases, with 4 bases between. CDR1 is MNHNS and CDR2 is SASEGT in the germline V gene.

This sequence joins TRBV6-5 and TRBJ1-6; D might be TRBD1 (6 bases). Germline V gene sequence: CDR1 MNHEY, CDR2 SVGAGI. V lost 2 bases to trimming and J lost 10 bases, with 15 bases between them. This CDR3 is 15 amino acids long. The CDR3 reads CASSYIMGGGSPLHF. The CDR3, as DNA: TGTGCCAGCAGTTACATCATGGGGGGCGGCTCACCCCTCCACTTT.

The J gene is TRBJ2-1, the V gene TRBV10-2, with 9 positions matching TRBD2. The J call may be mistaken, given a closer DNA end match to TRBJ2-5. Germline CDR1 and CDR2: WSHSY and SAAADI. This CDR3 has 15 amino acids. Here the CDR3 DNA reads TGCGCCAGCAACCCCGGGACTAGCAAGGTGGAGACCCAGTACTTC. It translates to CASNPGTSKVETQYF.

Note on this clonotype: A much larger clone is a single base away; this may be a read error. CDR3 sequence (DNA): TGTGCCCGCAGTGGACCAGGGAGGGGGGGAAACAATGAGCAGTTCTTC. This encodes CARSGPGRGGNNEQFF. The gene calls are TRBV6-1 and TRBJ2-1; weak D call: TRBD2 (7 bases). CDR3 length: 16 amino acids. The V gene's germline CDR1 is MNHNS and CDR2 SASEGT.

This clonotype was seen at least ten times. The chain carries TRBV11-2 and TRBJ1-1; D remains unclear. The V gene's germline CDR1 is SGHAT and CDR2 FQNNGV. The CDR3 spans 13 residues. V lost 10 bases, J lost 2 bases, and 14 bases lay in between. The CDR3 nucleotides read TGTGCCACAGCTCGCGGGCTAAACACTGAAGCTTTCTTT. This gives the protein CATARGLNTEAFF.

J is TRBJ2-1 and V is TRBV27; the D gene could be TRBD1 or TRBD2 (5 bases each). The CDR3 length is 13 residues. CDR1 is MNHEY, CDR2 SMNVEV, per germline (reference sequence). V gave up 2 bases and J gave up 10 bases, with 12 bases separating them. The CDR3 bases are TGTGCCAGCAGTTTACTCCACGGGGACGAGCAGTTCTTC. It encodes CASSLLHGDEQFF.

This clonotype was detected many times. J is TRBJ2-3 and V is TRBV7-2; D may be TRBD1 (7 bases). This CDR3 region has 14 residues. From germline, CDR1 is SGHTA and CDR2 FQGNSA. V was cut by 7 bases and J by 4 bases, with 15 bases left in between. CDR3 in amino acids: CASNMEGASDTQYF. The CDR3 DNA reads as TGTGCCAGCAACATGGAGGGGGCGTCAGATACGCAGTATTTT.

This clonotype came up once. Its ends do not fully match the called genes, so a read error is possible. The chain links TRBV12-3 or TRBV12-4 to TRBJ1-5, with D perhaps TRBD1 (5 bases). The CDR3 spans 15 residues. CDR3 amino acids: CASRSTKWGNPPQHF. The CDR3 coding sequence is TGTGCCAGCAGATCGACCAAGTGGGGCAATCCGCCCCAGCATTTT.

This clonotype was counted at least ten times. The chain is built from TRBV7-2 and TRBJ2-7; D perhaps matches TRBD2 (5 bases). V was pared by 2 bases and J by 0 bases, with 8 bases between. The germline gives CDR1 SGHTA, CDR2 FQGNSA. The CDR3 sequence is 14 residues long. The DNA of the CDR3 is TGTGCCAGCAGCTTACCGGGAAGCTCCTACGAGCAGTACTTC. Its translation: CASSLPGSSYEQYF.

This clonotype was seen many times. The rearrangement links TRBV12-3 or TRBV12-4 to TRBJ2-2, with 7 nucleotides matching TRBD2. The CDR3 contains 15 residues. The V and J ends lost 3 bases and 3 bases, in that order; junction bases with no gene match: 4. Here the CDR3 DNA reads TGTGCCAGCAGTTTTGACAGCGGGGACACCGGGGAGCTGTTTTTT. Residues: CASSFDSGDTGELFF.

This chain joins TRBV7-2 and TRBJ1-4; no reliable D call. The length of the CDR3 is 12 residues. Trimming cost V 1 base and J 7 bases, with 4 bases left between them. Germline CDR1 SGHTA, CDR2 FQGNSA. The CDR3 spells CASSLGSEKLFF. The CDR3 region has the DNA TGTGCCAGCAGCTTAGGATCTGAAAAACTGTTTTTT.

This clonotype was seen a handful of times. This may be a read error: a much more frequent sequence differs by one nucleotide. The chain carries TRBV6-1 and TRBJ2-5, with D perhaps matching TRBD1 (5 bases). The J call is in doubt because the DNA end fits TRBJ2-7 better. Germline V CDR1 and CDR2: MNHNS, SASEGT. This CDR3 comprises 12 residues. The CDR3 loop is CASSRAPGEQYF. Here the CDR3 DNA reads TGTGCCAGCAGCAGGGCCCCAGGCGAGCAGTACTTC.

Of note for this clonotype: It may be a read error: a sequence one base away is much more abundant. The rearrangement uses TRBV6-1 and TRBJ2-1, with 8 bases lining up with TRBD1. CDR1 and CDR2 (germline): MNHNS, SASEGT. Trimming removed 10 bases from V and 10 bases from J; junction bases left unmatched: 18. The CDR3 sequence is 15 residues long. CDR3 nucleotide sequence: TGTGCCAACAAAGTCGGACAGGGACAACCTTACGAGCAGTTCTTC. Translating gives CANKVGQGQPYEQFF.

This clonotype turned up a few times. The CDR3 loop reads CASSDKSEQFF. CDR3 nucleotide sequence: TGTGCCAGCAGTGACAAGAGTGAGCAGTTCTTC. The rearrangement links TRBV6-1 to TRBJ2-1; no definite D call. CDR3 length: 11 residues. In germline, CDR1 is MNHNS, CDR2 SASEGT. Trimming left V 3 bases short and J 9 bases short, with 6 bases between.

This clonotype was detected once. The chain employs TRBV6-2 or TRBV6-3 and TRBJ2-5; the match to TRBD2 covers 10 bases. V lost 2 bases and J lost 5; bases outside the gene matches: 11. CDR1 is MNHEY and CDR2 is SVGEGT in the germline V gene. This CDR3 region has 17 residues. CDR3 loop: CASSYAEASGRWETQYF. The CDR3 DNA is TGTGCCAGCAGTTACGCCGAAGCTAGCGGGAGATGGGAGACCCAGTACTTC.

The chain has TRBV11-2 and TRBJ1-2; possibly TRBD1 for D (5 bases). Trimming took off 5 bases at V and 3 bases at J, with 16 bases between the two ends. The CDR3 length is 15 residues. Germline V gives CDR1 SGHAT, CDR2 FQNNGV. Here the CDR3 reads CASSPRGGVHYGYTF. DNA for the CDR3: TGTGCCAGCAGCCCCAGAGGAGGGGTTCACTATGGCTACACCTTC.

The chain employs TRBV4-1 and TRBJ2-4; TRBD1 aligns across 9 bases. The ends lost 5 bases at V and 13 bases at J; junction bases unmatched: 33. This CDR3 comprises 21 residues. Germline CDR1 and CDR2: MGHRA and YSYEKL. This CDR3 is CASSVTTGTGLRLAAYNEQYF. CDR3 in DNA: TGCGCCAGCAGCGTAACGACCGGGACAGGGCTTCGACTAGCTGCCTACAATGAGCAGTACTTC.

Here the CDR3 DNA reads TGTGCCAGCTCACCACCGATATCCGGCGTCACAGATACGCAGTATTTT. This encodes CASSPPISGVTDTQYF. The V call is TRBV18, the J call TRBJ2-3; no definite D call. CDR1 is KGHSH and CDR2 is LQKENI in the germline V gene. V shed 0 bases and J shed 2 bases, with 12 bases lying between them. The CDR3 contains 16 residues.

As regards this clonotype: A read error may account for a junction end that differs from germline. The chain recombines TRBV7-2 with TRBJ2-1, with D uncertain. The germline gives CDR1 SGHTA, CDR2 FQGNSA. CDR3 length: 15 amino acids. Here the CDR3 DNA reads TGTGCCCGCAGCTTAGACACGGGTTTCGACAATGAGCAGTTCTTC. It specifies CARSLDTGFDNEQFF.

The chain has TRBV4-1 and TRBJ1-5; perhaps TRBD1 as D (5 bases). Between the trimmed V and J ends, which lost 4 bases and 1 base, there was a span of 14 bases. Germline V gives CDR1 MGHRA, CDR2 YSYEKL. The CDR3 consists of 16 residues. The CDR3 DNA follows: TGCGCCAGCAGCCGGGCCGGAGGGGACAGCAATCAGCCCCAGCATTTT. Amino acid sequence: CASSRAGGDSNQPQHF.